One sample yielded the 27 T cell receptor beta chains listed below, sequenced in a study of early T cells in non-severe SARS-CoV-2 infection. TCRdb reprocessed the 5' RACE reads with MiXCR, giving one entry per CDR3 protein. The table records about 30,000 distinct CDR3 sequences, 4% to 5.5% of them present only once. Source material: whole blood. The receptors shown here come from an adult who was a healthcare worker with PCR-confirmed SARS-CoV-2 infection or an uninfected control (not recorded which).

This clonotype showed up many times. The V call is TRBV20-1, the J call TRBJ1-4; D uncertain. Germline V gene sequence: CDR1 DFQATT, CDR2 SNEGSKA (reference sequence). Deletions cut 5 bases from V and 4 bases from J, with 11 bases between. The CDR3 runs to 13 residues. In nucleotides, the CDR3 is TGCAGTGCTTACCCAGGAGGTAATGAAAAACTGTTTTTT. Translation gives CSAYPGGNEKLFF.

This clonotype was detected only a few times. This chain joins TRBV6-1 and TRBJ2-1; 11 bases line up with TRBD1. Germline CDR1 MNHNS, CDR2 SASEGT. There are 15 residues in the CDR3. The ends lost 2 bases at V and 16 bases at J; junction bases unmatched: 13. The CDR3 region is CASSEKGRGQGAGFF. The DNA of the CDR3 is TGTGCCAGCAGTGAAAAAGGTCGAGGACAGGGGGCAGGATTCTTC.

This clonotype appeared many times. The chain uses TRBV20-1 and TRBJ2-1; 7 bases align to TRBD2. This CDR3 is built from 15 residues. Germline V gene sequence: CDR1 DFQATT, CDR2 SNEGSKA (reference sequence). Trimming at V came to 6 bases and at J to 0 bases, leaving 8 bases not matched to a gene. CDR3 DNA: TGCAGTGCCGAATCACTAGCGAGCTCCTACAATGAGCAGTTCTTC. Amino acids: CSAESLASSYNEQFF.

The rearrangement joins TRBV10-2 to TRBJ2-1, with 8 bases lining up with TRBD1. V lost 7 bases, J lost 2 bases, and 4 bases stayed unmatched. The CDR3 covers 14 residues. CDR1 is WSHSY, CDR2 SAAADI, per germline. The CDR3 here is CASKNRGAYNEQFF. The CDR3 DNA reads TGCGCCAGCAAAAACAGGGGGGCCTACAATGAGCAGTTCTTC.

This clonotype was recorded at least ten times. V gene TRBV7-9 combines with J gene TRBJ1-1, with 9 bases that match TRBD1. The CDR3 loop spans 18 amino acids. Germline assignment: CDR1 SEHNR and CDR2 FQNEAQ (reference sequence). V lost 7 bases and J lost 11; bases outside the gene matches: 26. CDR3 nucleotides: TGTGCCAGCATCCAAGGACCGAGGCCGGGACAGGGCACACTGAGGGCTTTCTTT. Translated, it gives CASIQGPRPGQGTLRAFF.

Many counts were recorded for this clonotype. The CDR3 loop is CSALAPGTRGSPLHF. The CDR3 DNA reads TGCAGTGCCCTTGCCCCAGGGACCCGGGGTTCACCCCTCCACTTT. The rearrangement uses TRBV20-1 and TRBJ1-6, with D maybe TRBD1 (5 bases). Germline V gives CDR1 DFQATT, CDR2 SNEGSKA (reference sequence). This CDR3 comprises 15 residues. V was pared by 6 bases and J by 9 bases, with 21 bases between.

This clonotype occurred many times. The chain is built from TRBV6-5 and TRBJ1-5; TRBD1 agrees at 7 bases. V lost 2 bases, J lost 6 bases, and 4 bases stayed unmatched. The CDR3 sequence is 14 residues long. Per the germline V gene, CDR1 is MNHEY and CDR2 is SVGAGI. CDR3 in amino acids: CASSYLQGSQPQHF. The CDR3 DNA is TGTGCCAGCAGTTACCTACAGGGGAGTCAGCCCCAGCATTTT.

In its sample, this clonotype was seen many times. This chain uses TRBV18 with TRBJ1-6, with a weak D call TRBD1 (5 bases). CDR1 KGHSH and CDR2 LQKENI come from the germline V gene. The V and J ends lost 1 base and 7 bases respectively, with 17 bases between them. The CDR3 is 17 amino acids. As DNA, the CDR3 is TGTGCCAGCTCACCACATCGTAGCGGAAGGGGCAATTCACCCCTCCACTTT. Amino acids: CASSPHRSGRGNSPLHF.

This clonotype came up many times. The rearrangement uses TRBV6-1 and TRBJ1-5; a possible D gene is TRBD1 (5 bases). Germline V gene lookup returns CDR1 MNHNS and CDR2 SASEGT. This CDR3 region has 16 residues. The V gene lost 6 bases and the J gene lost 3 bases, with 18 bases spanning the gap. The CDR3 sequence is CASRAYQRQINQPQHF. The CDR3 DNA follows: TGTGCCAGCAGAGCCTACCAGAGACAGATCAATCAGCCCCAGCATTTT.

This clonotype was detected many times. The chain employs TRBV5-1 and TRBJ2-7, with D possibly TRBD2 on 5 matching bases. This CDR3 has 14 amino acids. V gave up 3 bases and J gave up 5 bases, with 15 bases separating them. Germline-derived CDR1 and CDR2 are SGHRS and YFSETQ. The CDR3 nucleotides are TGCGCCAGCAGCTCGGGGTCTGCGAGCCACGAGCAGTACTTC. Translated: CASSSGSASHEQYF.

The chain uses TRBV29-1 and TRBJ2-3, with 7 bases fitting TRBD1. The length of the CDR3 is 14 residues. The germline V gene encodes CDR1 SQVTM and CDR2 ANQGSEA. Trimming at V came to 4 bases and at J to 4 bases, leaving 8 bases not matched to a gene. CDR3 region: CSVGQGLGADTQYF. The DNA of the CDR3 is TGCAGCGTTGGACAGGGTCTAGGTGCAGATACGCAGTATTTT.

This clonotype occurred many times. The V and J genes are TRBV18 and TRBJ1-4; no clear D. Germline CDR1 is KGHSH and CDR2 is LQKENI. There are 15 residues in the CDR3. The V end lost 2 bases, the J end lost 4 bases, and 11 bases lay between the germline ends. The CDR3 DNA is TGTGCCAGCTCACCAAGGCAGGACCTTAATGAAAAACTGTTTTTT. Translating gives CASSPRQDLNEKLFF.

This clonotype showed up many times. This rearrangement joins TRBV9 to TRBJ2-3; D is unresolved. Germline V CDR1 and CDR2: SGDLS, YYNGEE. This CDR3 region has 16 residues. Trimming took off 4 bases at V and 5 bases at J, with 20 bases between the two ends. The CDR3 DNA reads TGTGCCAGCAGCTCCTCGGGCGAGTCTCCCCGAGATACGCAGTATTTT. Its translation is CASSSSGESPRDTQYF.

Many counts were recorded for this clonotype. The rearrangement links TRBV7-2 to TRBJ1-1, with no clear D. This CDR3 contains 12 residues. V gave up 5 bases and J gave up 7 bases, with 11 bases separating them. CDR1 and CDR2 from the germline V gene are SGHTA and FQGNSA. The CDR3, as DNA: TGTGCCAGCAGCCCCGACACATTTGAAGCTTTCTTT. This codes for CASSPDTFEAFF.

This clonotype came up many times. The rearrangement links TRBV6-4 to TRBJ2-3, with 10 nucleotides matching TRBD2. V lost 0 bases to trimming and J lost 3 bases; unmatched junction nucleotides: 0. This CDR3 spans 15 amino acids. The germline CDR1 and CDR2 sequences are MRHNA and SNTAGT. The CDR3 region is CASSDSSGGTDTQYF. CDR3 DNA: TGTGCCAGCAGTGACTCTAGCGGGGGGACAGATACGCAGTATTTT.

In its sample, this clonotype was seen many times. This chain links TRBV12-3 or TRBV12-4 with TRBJ1-2; D remains unclear. Trimming left V 5 bases short and J 8 bases short, with 15 bases between. There are 13 residues in the CDR3. CDR3 amino acids: CASSNHNQGGYTF. As DNA, the CDR3 is TGTGCCAGCAGTAACCACAACCAAGGGGGCTACACCTTC.

The chain joins TRBV2 to TRBJ2-2; D is unclear. Germline values: CDR1 SNHLY, CDR2 FYNNEI. CDR3 length: 12 amino acids. V dropped 4 bases and J dropped 5 bases, with 5 bases sitting between them. CDR3 in DNA: TGTGCCAGCAGTGTTCGTACCGGGGAGCTGTTTTTT. It is translated as CASSVRTGELFF. The full variable domain, in which reference TRBV2 and TRBJ2-2 provide the parts outside the CDR3, is EPEVTQTPSHQVTQMGQEVILRCVPISNHLYFYWYRQILGQKVEFLVSFYNNEISEKSEIFDDQFSVERPDGSNFTLKIRSTKLEDSAMYFCASSVRTGELFFGEGSRLTVL.

J is TRBJ2-1 and V is TRBV20-1; D possibly corresponds to TRBD2 (5 bases). V was trimmed by 3 bases and J by 0 bases, leaving 15 bases between them. In germline, CDR1 is DFQATT, CDR2 SNEGSKA (reference sequence). The CDR3 runs 16 residues. Here the CDR3 reads CSASPSGPSSYNEQFF. The DNA of the CDR3 is TGCAGTGCTAGCCCCAGCGGCCCGAGCTCCTACAATGAGCAGTTCTTC.

The rearrangement uses TRBV4-3 and TRBJ2-5, with D perhaps matching TRBD1 (5 bases). V was shortened by 4 bases and J by 1 base, with 13 bases between the two germline ends. Germline assignment: CDR1 LGHNA and CDR2 YSLEER. This CDR3 has 15 amino acids. CDR3 DNA sequence: TGCGCCAGCAGCCCGTTTGGGGCGACCCAAGAGACCCAGTACTTC. It codes for CASSPFGATQETQYF.

This clonotype was seen a few times. This chain uses TRBV7-9 with TRBJ1-1; no clear D gene. The CDR3 covers 15 residues. The V gene's germline CDR1 is SEHNR and CDR2 FQNEAQ (reference sequence). V was trimmed by 0 bases and J by 5 bases, leaving 13 bases between them. The CDR3, as DNA: TGTGCCAGCAGCTTAGCGGCTGCAGGAGGAACTGAAGCTTTCTTT. It codes for CASSLAAAGGTEAFF.

This clonotype was observed a handful of times. The chain couples TRBV7-6 to TRBJ1-1, with TRBD1 matching 7 bases. There are 13 residues in the CDR3. The ends lost 5 bases at V and 6 bases at J; junction bases unmatched: 6. CDR1 and CDR2 from the germline V gene are SGHVS and FNYEAQ. The CDR3 region has the DNA TGTGCCAGCAGCGCAGGGACAGATCCTGAAGCTTTCTTT. Translation gives CASSAGTDPEAFF. Full variable domain (rest looked up from reference TRBV7-6 and TRBJ1-1): GAGVSQSPRYKVTKRGQDVALRCDPISGHVSLYWYRQALGQGPEFLTYFNYEAQQDKSGLPNDRFSAERPEGSISTLTIQRTEQRDSAMYRCASSAGTDPEAFFGQGTRLTVV.

This clonotype was detected many times. V and J are TRBV9 and TRBJ2-2; 9 nucleotides align to TRBD2. Germline values: CDR1 SGDLS, CDR2 YYNGEE. V was clipped by 0 bases and J by 6 bases; unmatched bases: 9. The length of the CDR3 is 17 residues. The CDR3 loop is CASSVGSGSSRAGELFF. Written as DNA, the CDR3 is TGTGCCAGCAGCGTAGGTAGCGGGAGTTCTCGCGCCGGGGAGCTGTTTTTT. Together with reference TRBV9 and TRBJ2-2, the CDR3 gives the full variable domain: DSGVTQTPKHLITATGQRVTLRCSPRSGDLSVYWYQQSLDQGLQFLIQYYNGEERAKGNILERFSAQQFPDLHSELNLSSLELGDSALYFCASSVGSGSSRAGELFFGEGSRLTVL.

J is TRBJ1-1 and V is TRBV29-1; weak D call: TRBD1 (5 bases). CDR1 and CDR2 (germline): SQVTM, ANQGSEA. CDR3 length: 15 amino acids. V was cut by 4 bases and J by 1 base, with 16 bases left in between. The CDR3 sequence is CSVAVEGARNTEAFF. For the CDR3, the DNA is TGCAGCGTTGCGGTAGAAGGGGCCAGGAACACTGAAGCTTTCTTT.

This clonotype was picked up a small number of times. The rearrangement joins TRBV27 to TRBJ1-1, with D possibly TRBD1 on 5 matching bases. Trimming left V 0 bases short and J 3 bases short, with 11 bases between. There are 15 residues in the CDR3. Germline V gene data show CDR1 as MNHEY and CDR2 as SMNVEV (reference sequence). This chain's CDR3 is CASSLSDPGHTEAFF. CDR3 sequence (DNA): TGTGCCAGCAGTTTATCGGATCCAGGGCACACTGAAGCTTTCTTT.

This clonotype occurred many times. V and J are TRBV12-5 and TRBJ2-3, with 8 bases identical to TRBD2. V lost 6 bases and J lost 3; bases outside the gene matches: 8. Per germline, CDR1 LGHNT and CDR2 FRNRAP. The CDR3 runs to 15 residues. CDR3 loop: CASGPSGSRTDTQYF. Here the CDR3 DNA reads TGTGCTAGTGGCCCAAGCGGGAGTAGGACAGATACGCAGTATTTT.

In its sample, this clonotype was seen a few times. A much larger clonotype is one base distant, so this may be a read error. The chain employs TRBV3-1 and TRBJ2-3; D not certain. CDR1 and CDR2 from the germline V gene are LGHDT and YNNKEL (reference sequence). The CDR3 totals 14 residues. The CDR3 DNA is TGTGCCAACAGCCGCCTTAAGGCCCCAGATACGCAGTATTTT. Protein: CANSRLKAPDTQYF.

At least ten counts were recorded for this clonotype. The V gene is TRBV10-3, the J gene TRBJ1-1; TRBD1 matches 7 bases. Germline assignment: CDR1 ENHRY and CDR2 SYGVKD. The CDR3 spans 12 residues. The J segment lost 5 bases and the V segment lost 6 bases, leaving 3 bases of the junction unmatched. This chain's CDR3 is CAISPGQTEAFF. The CDR3 DNA is TGTGCCATCAGCCCGGGACAGACTGAAGCTTTCTTT.